One and the same sample provided the 20 T cell receptor beta chains below, sequenced in a study of blood T cell repertoires in COVID-19. Repertoires were generated with immunoSEQ multiplex PCR, while TCRdb's copy carries only in-frame clones and drops some. The repertoire holds approximately 92,000 clones, with roughly 80% as singletons. Sequencing input: peripheral blood. The receptors derive from a man of 80 years or more with acute or convalescent COVID-19.

The V call is TRBV3-1 (or the pseudogene TRBV3-2), the J call TRBJ1-5, with TRBD1 matching over 8 bases. The junction had 4 bases not matched to a gene; V was cut back by 1 base and J by 2 bases. Germline assignment: CDR1 LGHDT and CDR2 YNNKEL (reference sequence). The CDR3 is 16 residues long. The CDR3 region has the DNA TGTGCCAGCAGCCAAGGTCAGGGGGCGCGCAATCAGCCCCAGCATTTT. It codes for CASSQGQGARNQPQHF.

This clone came up a few times. The chain employs TRBV7-8 and TRBJ2-2; 11 bases line up with TRBD2. Germline V gene data show CDR1 as SGHVS and CDR2 as FQNEAQ. The CDR3 covers 14 residues. V dropped 10 bases and J dropped 3; count of bases not matched to a gene: 4. The CDR3 loop reads CAIATSGDTGELFF. As DNA, the CDR3 is TGTGCCATCGCGACTAGCGGGGACACCGGGGAGCTGTTTTTT.

The chain joins TRBV2 to TRBJ2-5, with 7 bases aligning to TRBD2. Germline CDR1 is SNHLY and CDR2 is FYNNEI. This CDR3 has 13 amino acids. With V trimmed by 5 bases and J by 2 bases, 2 bases remained unmatched. CDR3 nucleotides: TGTGCCAGCAGTAGGGACTATCAAGAGACCCAGTACTTC. Its protein is CASSRDYQETQYF.

This chain uses TRBV28 with TRBJ1-4; 9 nucleotides match TRBD1. With 8 bases clipped from V and 8 bases from J, the junction kept 15 bases outside the gene matches. This CDR3 has 16 amino acids. CDR1 and CDR2 from the germline V gene are MDHEN and SYDVKM. The CDR3 reads CASWGQGSLGGEKLFF. In DNA, the CDR3 is TGTGCCAGCTGGGGACAGGGATCCTTGGGGGGCGAAAAACTGTTTTTT.

The chain has TRBV24-1 and TRBJ2-1, with a tentative D call TRBD1 (6 bases). Germline CDR1 reads KGHDR; CDR2 reads SFDVKD. Trimming stripped 4 bases from V and 5 bases from J, with 17 bases between. This CDR3 has 16 amino acids. The CDR3 DNA reads TGTGCCACCAGTGACACGGGACAAGTAGTAAACAATGAGCAGTTCTTC. It codes for CATSDTGQVVNNEQFF.

This clone has only a few counts. The chain joins TRBV4-1 to TRBJ1-1; 12 nucleotides agree with TRBD1. There are 16 residues in the CDR3. The germline V gene has CDR1 MGHRA and CDR2 YSYEKL. Trimming at V came to 0 bases and at J to 5 bases, leaving 4 bases not matched to a gene. The CDR3 loop is CASSQEGQGAWTEAFF. The CDR3 bases are TGCGCCAGCAGCCAAGAGGGACAGGGGGCTTGGACTGAAGCTTTCTTT.

The chain links TRBV14 to TRBJ1-4; TRBD1 might be the D (6 bases). CDR3 size: 15 residues. CDR1 and CDR2 (germline): SGHDN, FVKESK. The V end was cut by 4 bases, the J end by 1 base, with 10 bases between. Here the CDR3 reads CASSPQQGTNEKLFF. CDR3 DNA sequence: TGTGCCAGCAGCCCTCAACAGGGAACTAATGAAAAACTGTTTTTT.

V gene TRBV5-6 combines with J gene TRBJ1-4, with TRBD1 matching 10 bases. Germline-derived CDR1 and CDR2 are SGHDT and YYEEEE. CDR3 size: 17 residues. Trimming cost V 3 bases and J 4 bases; bases outside gene matches: 9. The CDR3 region has the DNA TGTGCCAGCAGCTGGACAGGGGGTCCCGAAAATAATGAAAAACTGTTTTTT. As protein: CASSWTGGPENNEKLFF.

This sequence joins TRBV19 and TRBJ1-5; D ambiguous. Germline lookup yields CDR1 LNHDA and CDR2 SQIVND (reference sequence). The CDR3 contains 15 residues. The V end lost 1 base, the J end lost 0 bases, and 7 bases lay between the germline ends. The CDR3 loop reads CASSIGRTSNQPQHF. CDR3 nucleotides: TGTGCCAGTAGTATAGGGAGGACTAGCAATCAGCCCCAGCATTTT.

This sequence joins TRBV19 and TRBJ1-2; D possibly corresponds to TRBD1 (6 bases). V was clipped by 3 bases and J by 4 bases, with 12 bases between them. The germline CDR1 and CDR2 sequences are LNHDA and SQIVND (reference sequence). The CDR3 totals 14 residues. CDR3 in amino acids: CASSIPGETYGYTF. CDR3 bases: TGTGCCAGTAGTATCCCAGGGGAAACCTATGGCTACACCTTC.

This clone was counted a few times. The chain recombines TRBV19 with TRBJ1-5; the D gene is possibly TRBD1 (5 bases). The CDR3 contains 16 residues. Germline-derived CDR1 and CDR2 are LNHDA and SQIVND (reference sequence). Trimming pared 7 bases from V and 3 bases from J, leaving 19 bases between. CDR3 DNA: TGTGCCAGTACCAGGGTAGGTCTAAATACCAATCAGCCCCAGCATTTT. Protein sequence: CASTRVGLNTNQPQHF.

This clone was detected a few times. The chain joins TRBV13 to TRBJ1-6; D is uncertain. Deletions cut 2 bases from V and 0 bases from J, with 8 bases between. This CDR3 comprises 16 residues. CDR1 is PRHDT, CDR2 FYEKMQ, per germline (reference sequence). Here the CDR3 DNA reads TGTGCCAGCAGCTTACGTTCCGGCTCCTATAATTCACCCCTCCACTTT. Protein: CASSLRSGSYNSPLHF.

The V call is TRBV7-6, the J call TRBJ2-2; 9 positions match TRBD2. Germline loops: CDR1 SGHVS, CDR2 FNYEAQ. The V segment lost 2 bases and the J segment 0 bases; nucleotides outside the gene matches: 4. The CDR3 runs to 17 residues. CDR3 DNA sequence: TGTGCCAGCAGCTTACTAGCGGGACAATCGAACACCGGGGAGCTGTTTTTT. Translating it yields CASSLLAGQSNTGELFF.

The chain joins TRBV18 to TRBJ1-1; D might be TRBD1 (5 bases). The CDR3 loop spans 15 amino acids. Trimming took 0 bases from V and 5 from J, leaving 13 bases between them. The germline V gene has CDR1 KGHSH and CDR2 LQKENI. CDR3 DNA sequence: TGTGCCAGCTCACCACCGGGGGGGGGTCGGACTGAAGCTTTCTTT. As protein: CASSPPGGGRTEAFF.

The chain combines TRBV7-9 with TRBJ2-5; D unresolved. This CDR3 has 12 amino acids. Trimming took 0 bases from V and 4 from J, leaving 3 bases between them. Germline V lookup: CDR1 SEHNR, CDR2 FQNEAQ (reference sequence). CDR3 DNA sequence: TGTGCCAGCAGCTTAGCGCGAGAGACCCAGTACTTC. It yields the protein CASSLARETQYF.

The gene calls are TRBV19 and TRBJ1-1, with D unresolved. Trimming pared 0 bases from V and 6 bases from J, leaving 11 bases between. Per the germline V gene, CDR1 is LNHDA and CDR2 is SQIVND (reference sequence). CDR3 length: 14 amino acids. CDR3 sequence (DNA): TGTGCCAGTAGTATAGACACCCACTCTCCTGAAGCTTTCTTT. This codes for CASSIDTHSPEAFF.

The chain joins TRBV2 to TRBJ1-2, with no clear D. V was cut by 0 bases and J by 7 bases, with 18 bases left in between. Germline CDR1 and CDR2: SNHLY and FYNNEI. This CDR3 is built from 16 residues. The CDR3 here is CASSEAAAGNRGGYTF. CDR3 bases: TGTGCCAGCAGTGAAGCTGCCGCGGGCAATAGAGGTGGCTACACCTTC.

The chain joins TRBV10-1 to TRBJ2-2, with 7 bases matching TRBD1. The V gene end was trimmed by 6 bases and the J gene end by 1 base; junction bases not matched to a gene: 5. The CDR3 consists of 15 residues. Germline loops: CDR1 WNHNN, CDR2 SYGVQD (reference sequence). The CDR3 loop reads CASSSGTVNTGELFF. As DNA, the CDR3 is TGCGCCAGCAGCTCCGGGACAGTGAACACCGGGGAGCTGTTTTTT.

The chain couples TRBV7-2 to TRBJ1-1; D not resolved. There are 13 residues in the CDR3. Trimming stripped 2 bases from V and 1 base from J, with 5 bases between. Germline assignment: CDR1 SGHTA and CDR2 FQGNSA. The CDR3 DNA sequence: TGTGCCAGCAGCTTAAGCCAGAACACTGAAGCTTTCTTT. Encoded protein: CASSLSQNTEAFF.

This chain links TRBV19 with TRBJ1-2; the D gene is possibly TRBD1 (6 bases). The CDR3 loop spans 13 amino acids. Looked up from germline, CDR1 is LNHDA and CDR2 is SQIVND (reference sequence). Trimming cost V 4 bases and J 4 bases, with 10 bases left between them. The CDR3 is CASSNTGRYGYTF. The CDR3 nucleotides are TGTGCCAGTAGTAATACAGGGCGCTATGGCTACACCTTC. The full variable domain, its missing parts supplied by reference TRBV19 and TRBJ1-2, is DGGITQSPKYLFRKEGQNVTLSCEQNLNHDAMYWYRQDPGQGLRLIYYSQIVNDFQKGDIAEGYSVSREKKESFPLTVTSAQKNPTAFYLCASSNTGRYGYTFGSGTRLTVV.